A single sample is the source of the 5 T cell receptor beta chains below, sequenced in a study of CD8 T cells in Susac syndrome. RNA, at about 0.5 to 1 ug, was reverse transcribed with random hexamers. TCRdb used MiXCR to reprocess the immunoSEQ multiplex PCR reads, holding one entry per CDR3 protein. This sample has 160,000 or so distinct CDR3 sequences, with under 95% found just once. Sequencing input: CD4+ T cells from PBMCs. The origin of the receptors is a human donor in good health.

Note on this clonotype: A read error may produce the germline difference seen at one junction end. CDR3 DNA sequence: TGTGCCAGTAGCGGCGGGACCGACTCTGAAAACACCATATATTTT. It yields the protein CASSGGTDSENTIYF. The chain recombines TRBV19 with TRBJ1-3; perhaps TRBD1 as D (5 bases). This CDR3 region has 15 residues. Germline CDR1 is LNHDA and CDR2 is SQIVND (reference sequence).

The rearrangement links TRBV4-1 to TRBJ1-5; TRBD1 is a possible D gene (5 bases). Germline loops: CDR1 MGHRA, CDR2 YSYEKL. This CDR3 spans 16 amino acids. Trimming took off 4 bases at V and 4 bases at J, with 17 bases between the two ends. As DNA, the CDR3 is TGCGCCAGCAGCCGGACCGGGACGGAATTAAATCAGCCCCAGCATTTT. Its translation: CASSRTGTELNQPQHF.

The chain recombines TRBV9 with TRBJ2-5, with TRBD1 as a possible D gene (6 bases). V dropped 6 bases and J dropped 5 bases, with 20 bases sitting between them. The CDR3 extends over 15 amino acids. Germline V CDR1 and CDR2: SGDLS, YYNGEE. The CDR3 is CASTQGNRAWETQYF. The DNA of the CDR3 is TGTGCCAGCACCCAAGGGAACAGGGCCTGGGAGACCCAGTACTTC.

The chain recombines TRBV5-1 with TRBJ2-5; D might be TRBD1 or TRBD2, each matching 5 bases. Germline CDR1 reads SGHRS; CDR2 reads YFSETQ. V lost 4 bases and J 4 bases, leaving 14 bases between the germline ends. The CDR3 contains 14 residues. This CDR3 reads CASSPGTLRETQYF. In DNA, the CDR3 is TGCGCCAGCAGCCCCGGGACCCTGAGAGAGACCCAGTACTTC.

The chain couples TRBV4-3 to TRBJ1-2; TRBD1 aligns across 8 bases. The germline V gene encodes CDR1 LGHNA and CDR2 YSLEER. Germline trimming cut 4 bases from V and 5 bases from J; bases unmatched to any gene: 9. The CDR3 totals 15 residues. The CDR3 loop is CASSLAGTGHYGYTF. DNA for the CDR3: TGCGCCAGCAGCCTAGCCGGGACAGGTCATTATGGCTACACCTTC.